A selection of T cell receptor beta chains follows, all from one sample in a study of cytomegalovirus exposure and HLA in healthy donors. Repertoires were generated with immunoSEQ multiplex PCR, while TCRdb's copy carries only in-frame clones and drops some. This sample has 60,000 to 90,000 clones, with 94% found just once. The sequencing sample was made of PBMCs. These receptors all come from a woman between 18 and 29 years old in good health and CMV-seronegative. Each CDR3 is given with its conserved first and last residue. A D gene is named only where the DNA matches it firmly. Some rows mark clone size as missing; the rest say once, few, many or name a class of expanded clone.

v_gene	abundance	d_gene	j_gene	CDR3nt	CDR3aa
TRBV6-1	.	.	TRBJ2-1	TGTGCCAGCAGTGAAAGGGACAACTCCTACAATGAGCAGTTCTTC	CASSERDNSYNEQFF
TRBV11-2	.	.	TRBJ2-2	TGTGCCAGCAGCACTCGACAGGTCACCGGGGAGCTGTTTTTT	CASSTRQVTGELFF
TRBV23-1	.	TRBD1	TRBJ2-5	TGCGCCAGCAGTCTTGCAGACAGGGTATACCAAGAGACCCAGTACTTC	CASSLADRVYQETQYF
TRBV28	.	.	TRBJ1-2	TGTGCCAGCAGGTACGAGGGCCTAGCGAACTATGGCTACACCTTC	CASRYEGLANYGYTF
TRBV27	.	.	TRBJ1-2	TGTGCCAGCAGTTTACCAGACAGACCTAACTATGGCTACACCTTC	CASSLPDRPNYGYTF
TRBV7-9	.	.	TRBJ1-2	TGTGCCAGCACCCGGAAGGGAGTTGACTATGGCTACACCTTC	CASTRKGVDYGYTF
TRBV7-2	.	TRBD1	TRBJ1-6	TGTGCCAGCAGCCCGCAGGGGGCGGGTAATTCACCCCTCCACTTT	CASSPQGAGNSPLHF
TRBV5-1	.	TRBD1	TRBJ2-1	TGCGCCAGCAGCTTCAACAGGGGGCGCTCCTACAATGAGCAGTTCTTC	CASSFNRGRSYNEQFF
TRBV14	.	.	TRBJ2-7	TGTGCCAGCAGCCCGTCCTTGTACGAGCAGTACTTC	CASSPSLYEQYF
TRBV7-9	.	TRBD1	TRBJ2-7	TGTGCCAGCAGCTACGGACAGGGAGCCCCCTACGAGCAGTACTTC	CASSYGQGAPYEQYF
TRBV28	.	.	TRBJ1-1	TGTGCCAGCAGTTTATCTAGGTGGACTGAAGCTTTCTTT	CASSLSRWTEAFF
TRBV7-2	.	.	TRBJ2-7	TGTGCCAGCAGCTTCGAGAACAGGCCGACCTACGAGCAGTACTTC	CASSFENRPTYEQYF
TRBV29-1	.	TRBD1	TRBJ2-1	TGCAGCGTGGGGGCCCGGGGACAGGGGTTCGGTGAGCAGTTCTTC	CSVGARGQGFGEQFF
TRBV28	.	.	TRBJ2-7	TGTGCCAGCAGTCCCCCCCGTGACGAGCAGTACTTC	CASSPPRDEQYF
TRBV28	.	TRBD1	TRBJ2-5	TGTGCCAGCAGTTCTCCGAGGGCAGGGGGAGTGGAGACCCAGTACTTC	CASSSPRAGGVETQYF
TRBV14	.	.	TRBJ2-7	TGTGCCAGCAGCCAAGATGTCGTGGTGGAGGACTTTACCTACGAGCAGTACTTC	CASSQDVVVEDFTYEQYF
TRBV5-4	.	TRBD1	TRBJ2-7	TGTGCCAGCAAGGGACAGGGACCCTACGAGCAGTACTTC	CASKGQGPYEQYF
TRBV28	.	.	TRBJ1-4	TGTGCCAGCAGTTTCGGGGGGGGTAAAAAACTGTTTTTT	CASSFGGGKKLFF
TRBV18	few	.	TRBJ1-2	TGTGCCAGCTCACCACCCGAGGCAGGGTTGGGTGCTAACTATGGCTACACCTTC	CASSPPEAGLGANYGYTF
TRBV6-6	.	TRBD1	TRBJ1-5	TGTGCCAGCAGTAACTCAGGGGGATATCAGCCCCAGCATTTT	CASSNSGGYQPQHF
TRBV28	.	.	TRBJ2-5	TGTGCCAGCAGTTTAGCCAGTAAAGAGACCCAGTACTTC	CASSLASKETQYF
TRBV9	.	.	TRBJ2-3	TGTGCCAGCAGCTTCGAAGGCCGGGCAGATACGCAGTATTTT	CASSFEGRADTQYF
TRBV9	.	.	TRBJ1-2	TGTGCCAGCAGTCCAGGGACACCTGGTTATGGCTACACCTTC	CASSPGTPGYGYTF
TRBV30	.	.	TRBJ1-1	TGTGCCGGACACGACAGGTCCGTAAACCCTGAAGCTTTCTTT	CAGHDRSVNPEAFF
TRBV7-9	once	TRBD1	TRBJ1-2	TGTGCCAGCAGCTTATTGACAGGGGCGAACTATGGCTACACCTTC	CASSLLTGANYGYTF
TRBV5-1	.	TRBD1	TRBJ1-5	TGCGCCAGCAGCTCATCCGGGGACAGAACTCAGCCCCAGCATTTT	CASSSSGDRTQPQHF
TRBV11-2	.	TRBD1	TRBJ2-7	TGTGCCAGCAGCCTGGGACAGGGGACGTACGAGCAGTACTTC	CASSLGQGTYEQYF
TRBV7-8	.	.	TRBJ2-3	TGTGCCAGCAGCTTAGCTTCGGATACGCAGTATTTT	CASSLASDTQYF
TRBV2	.	TRBD1	TRBJ1-2	TGTGCCAGCAGTGAAGGGACAGGGGTTGATGGCTACACCTTC	CASSEGTGVDGYTF
TRBV5-8	once	.	TRBJ1-2	TGTGCCAGCAGCTTGGGGCATAACTATGGCTACACCTTC	CASSLGHNYGYTF
TRBV10-3	.	TRBD1	TRBJ2-1	TGTGCCATCAGACAGGGACAGGGGCGAGGCAATGAGCAGTTCTTC	CAIRQGQGRGNEQFF
TRBV7-8	.	TRBD1	TRBJ2-3	TGTGCCAGCAGCACGGGACAGACCACAGATACGCAGTATTTT	CASSTGQTTDTQYF
TRBV7-2	.	TRBD1	TRBJ1-1	TGTGCCAGCAGCTTAGGCAGGGGGCGCGGTGGCACTGAAGCTTTCTTT	CASSLGRGRGGTEAFF
TRBV6-5	.	.	TRBJ2-5	TGTGCCAGCAGATTAGCGGTTTTCTCCCAAGAGACCCAGTACTTC	CASRLAVFSQETQYF
TRBV5-1	.	.	TRBJ2-3	TGCGCCAGCAGCTTGAGGGGGTCCGGGGCAAGTGGCACAGATACGCAGTATTTT	CASSLRGSGASGTDTQYF
TRBV5-6	.	.	TRBJ1-2	TGTGCCAGCAGTAAGAGCCGGGTCTATGGCTACACCTTC	CASSKSRVYGYTF
TRBV7-2	.	TRBD1	TRBJ1-6	TGTGCCAGCAGCGCGGACAGGGGGTGGGGTTCACCCCTCCACTTT	CASSADRGWGSPLHF
TRBV10-3	.	.	TRBJ2-5	TGTGCCATTGGGCCCGGCATGGTTGAGACCCAGTACTTC	CAIGPGMVETQYF
TRBV7-2	.	.	TRBJ1-2	TGTGCCAGCAGCTCCCAGGGACATCCCTATGGCTACACCTTC	CASSSQGHPYGYTF
TRBV6-5	.	.	TRBJ1-2	TGTGCCAGCAGTTACTCGACAGGTGACTATGGCTACACCTTC	CASSYSTGDYGYTF
TRBV10-3	.	.	TRBJ2-2	TGTGCCATCAGTGACCCCATGGACAGCGCGAACACCGGGGAGCTGTTTTTT	CAISDPMDSANTGELFF
TRBV30	few	TRBD1	TRBJ2-7	TGTGCCTGGAGTGGGACAGGGAAAATCTACGAGCAGTACTTC	CAWSGTGKIYEQYF
TRBV15	.	TRBD2	TRBJ2-2	TGTGCCACCAGCAGAGATCGGAGCGGGGCGAACACCGGGGAGCTGTTTTTT	CATSRDRSGANTGELFF